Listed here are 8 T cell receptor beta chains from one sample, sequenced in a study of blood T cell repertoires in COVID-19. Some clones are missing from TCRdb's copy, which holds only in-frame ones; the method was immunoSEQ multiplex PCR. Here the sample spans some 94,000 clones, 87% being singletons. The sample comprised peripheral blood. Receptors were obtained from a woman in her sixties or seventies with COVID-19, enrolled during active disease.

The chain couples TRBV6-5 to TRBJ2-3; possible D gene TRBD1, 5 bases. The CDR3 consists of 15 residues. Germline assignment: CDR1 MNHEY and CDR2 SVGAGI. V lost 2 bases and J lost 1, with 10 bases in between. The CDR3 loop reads CASSYQGVGTDTQYF. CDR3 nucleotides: TGTGCCAGCAGTTACCAGGGCGTTGGCACAGATACGCAGTATTTT.

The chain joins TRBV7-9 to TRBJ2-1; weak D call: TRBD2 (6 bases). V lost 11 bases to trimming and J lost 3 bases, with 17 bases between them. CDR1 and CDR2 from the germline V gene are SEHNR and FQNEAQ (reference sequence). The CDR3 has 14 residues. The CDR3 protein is CAGGGTYIYNEQFF. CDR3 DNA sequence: TGTGCCGGAGGCGGGACTTATATCTACAATGAGCAGTTCTTC. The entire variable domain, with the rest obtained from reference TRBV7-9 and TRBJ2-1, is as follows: DTGVSQNPRHKITKRGQNVTFRCDPISEHNRLYWYRQTLGQGPEFLTYFQNEAQLEKSRLLSDRFSAERPKGSFSTLEIQRTEQGDSAMYLCAGGGTYIYNEQFFGPGTRLTVL.

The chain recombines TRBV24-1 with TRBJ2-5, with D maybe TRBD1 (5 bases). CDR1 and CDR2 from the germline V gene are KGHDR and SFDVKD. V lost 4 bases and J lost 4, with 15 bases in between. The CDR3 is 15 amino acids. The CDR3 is CATSDPQGSGETQYF. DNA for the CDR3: TGTGCCACCAGTGACCCGCAGGGATCAGGAGAGACCCAGTACTTC.

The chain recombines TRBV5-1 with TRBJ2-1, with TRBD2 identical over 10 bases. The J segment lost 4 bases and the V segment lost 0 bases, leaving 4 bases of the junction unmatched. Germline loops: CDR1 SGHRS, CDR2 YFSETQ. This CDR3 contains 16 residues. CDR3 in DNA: TGCGCCAGCAGCTTGGGGCTAGCGGGGGCTTACAATGAGCAGTTCTTC. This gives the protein CASSLGLAGAYNEQFF.

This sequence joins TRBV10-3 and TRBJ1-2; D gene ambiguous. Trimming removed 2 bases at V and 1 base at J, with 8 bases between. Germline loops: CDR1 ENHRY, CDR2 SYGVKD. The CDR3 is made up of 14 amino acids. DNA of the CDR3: TGTGCCATCAGTGAGGTACAGAGTAACTATGGCTACACCTTC. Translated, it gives CAISEVQSNYGYTF.

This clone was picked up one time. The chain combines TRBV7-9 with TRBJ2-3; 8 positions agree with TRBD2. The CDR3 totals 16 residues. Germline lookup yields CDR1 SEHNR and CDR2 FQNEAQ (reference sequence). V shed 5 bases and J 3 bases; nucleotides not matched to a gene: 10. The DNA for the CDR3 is TGTGCCAGCAGCCCAGTCGCGTCTAGCGGGACAGATACGCAGTATTTT. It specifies CASSPVASSGTDTQYF.

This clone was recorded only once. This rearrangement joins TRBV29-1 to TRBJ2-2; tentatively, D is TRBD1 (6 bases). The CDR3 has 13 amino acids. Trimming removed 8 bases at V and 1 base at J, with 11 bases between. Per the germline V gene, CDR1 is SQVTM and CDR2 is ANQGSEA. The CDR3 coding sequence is TGCAGCTTTCGACAGGTGAACACCGGGGAGCTGTTTTTT. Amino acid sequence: CSFRQVNTGELFF.

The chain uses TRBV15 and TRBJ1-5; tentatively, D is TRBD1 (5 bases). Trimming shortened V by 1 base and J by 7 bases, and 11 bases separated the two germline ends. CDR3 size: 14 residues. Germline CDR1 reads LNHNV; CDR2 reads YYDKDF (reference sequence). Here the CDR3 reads CATSRASGLQPQHF. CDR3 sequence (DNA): TGTGCCACCAGCAGAGCCTCAGGGCTACAGCCCCAGCATTTT.